This T cell receptor (beta chain) is from a study of blood T cells in healthy people across ages. Study-wide results and caveats: Possibly confounding the expanded clonotype changes was the fact that donor CMV status was unknown.

A sample-barcoded 5' primer and a J-beta primer mix were used in a second PCR of roughly 7 to 11 cycles. TCRdb passed the 5' RACE reads through MiXCR, listing each CDR3 protein once. This sample has some 1.5 million distinct CDR3 sequences, with approximately 30% found just once. A word on this clonotype: Its antigen is not known.

The ends lost 5 bases at V and 2 bases at J; junction bases unmatched: 13. CDR3 length equals 18 residues. CDR1 is SGHRS, CDR2 YFSETQ, per germline. What was sequenced was blood. This rearrangement joins TRBV5-1 to TRBJ2-3; TRBD2 agrees at 11 bases. This clonotype was sampled from a woman under 40 in good health. CDR3 nucleotide sequence: TGCGCCAGCAGTTCACTAGCGGGAGCGGCATCAGCCACAGATACGCAGTATTTT. Amino acid sequence: CASSSLAGAASATDTQYF.